The 27 T cell receptor beta chains reported below all come from one sample, sequenced in a study of early T cells in non-severe SARS-CoV-2 infection. One entry per CDR3 protein, called by TCRdb with MiXCR from the 5' RACE reads. The sample records around 61,000 distinct CDR3 sequences, under 12% being singletons. Sample: whole blood. These receptors were obtained from an adult who was a healthcare worker with PCR-confirmed SARS-CoV-2 infection or an uninfected control (not recorded which).

This clonotype has ten or more counts. V is TRBV20-1 and J is TRBJ2-2; TRBD2 matches 8 bases. This CDR3 is 16 amino acids long. V lost 0 bases and J lost 6; bases outside the gene matches: 9. Germline V gene lookup returns CDR1 DFQATT and CDR2 SNEGSKA (reference sequence). DNA of the CDR3: TGCAGTGCTAGAGATTTGGCTAGCGGGTTTGCCGGGGAGCTGTTTTTT. The encoded protein is CSARDLASGFAGELFF.

This clonotype was counted many times. V gene TRBV11-2 combines with J gene TRBJ2-7; possibly TRBD1 or TRBD2 for D (5 bases each). Germline V lookup: CDR1 SGHAT, CDR2 FQNNGV. This CDR3 region has 14 residues. The V gene lost 4 bases and the J gene lost 0 bases, with 10 bases spanning the gap. The CDR3 region is CASSSGRSSYEQYF. CDR3 sequence (DNA): TGTGCCAGCAGCTCGGGACGGAGCTCCTACGAGCAGTACTTC.

This clonotype showed up many times. The CDR3 DNA is TGTGCCAGCAACCAGGACTCCTACAATGAGCAGTTCTTC. Translated: CASNQDSYNEQFF. J is TRBJ2-1 and V is TRBV6-2 or TRBV6-3; the D is unclear. The CDR3 sequence is 13 residues long. The germline V and J ends were trimmed by 7 bases and 0 bases, with 7 bases remaining between them. Germline assignment: CDR1 MNHEY and CDR2 SVGEGT.

In this sample, this clonotype turned up many times. The chain carries TRBV15 and TRBJ2-7, with TRBD1 identical over 8 bases. CDR1 LNHNV and CDR2 YYDKDF come from the germline V gene (reference sequence). The CDR3 loop spans 14 amino acids. Trimming took 5 bases from V and 4 from J; bases not matched to a gene: 7. The CDR3 here is CATSGRDRSYEQYF. CDR3 DNA sequence: TGTGCCACCAGCGGCCGGGACAGGTCTTACGAGCAGTACTTC.

This clonotype is medium-sized in the sample. The J gene is TRBJ1-2, the V gene TRBV9; D possibly corresponds to TRBD1 (6 bases). This CDR3 region has 14 residues. Trimming removed 3 bases at V and 4 bases at J, with 13 bases between. In germline, CDR1 is SGDLS, CDR2 YYNGEE. The CDR3 loop reads CASSAGEQGYGYTF. In DNA form, the CDR3 reads TGTGCCAGCAGCGCGGGGGAACAGGGCTATGGCTACACCTTC.

This clonotype was counted at least ten times. The chain joins TRBV25-1 to TRBJ2-1; weak D call: TRBD2 (7 bases). CDR3 length: 14 residues. Germline V CDR1 and CDR2: MGHDK, SYGVNS. V was trimmed by 1 base and J by 15 bases, leaving 19 bases between them. Written as DNA, the CDR3 is TGTGCCAGCAGTGAATCTGGGGGCGGGGGTTTGCCGTTCTTC. Protein sequence: CASSESGGGGLPFF.

The chain's CDR3 is CASTEDRGDTGELFF. The CDR3 DNA sequence: TGTGCCAGTACCGAGGACAGGGGGGACACCGGGGAGCTGTTTTTT. This chain joins TRBV19 and TRBJ2-2, with 10 bases lining up with TRBD1. From germline, CDR1 is LNHDA and CDR2 SQIVND (reference sequence). The CDR3 has 15 residues. The ends lost 7 bases at V and 3 bases at J; junction bases unmatched: 5.

This clonotype came up many times. The genes are TRBV4-1 and TRBJ2-7; 9 nucleotides align to TRBD2. Germline V gene sequence: CDR1 MGHRA, CDR2 YSYEKL. V was clipped by 5 bases and J by 0 bases; unmatched bases: 5. The CDR3 has 15 residues. The CDR3 is CASSWLAGSSYEQYF. The CDR3 DNA reads TGCGCCAGCAGCTGGCTAGCGGGGTCCTCCTACGAGCAGTACTTC.

This clonotype was recorded at least ten times. Relative to the germline gene, one junction end is altered; a read error may explain this. This chain connects TRBV25-1 to TRBJ2-7, with D maybe TRBD1 (5 bases). Germline V CDR1 and CDR2: MGHDK, SYGVNS. The CDR3 runs 11 residues. The CDR3 bases are TGTGCCAGCAGTGAATTGAACAGGATGCACTTC. This codes for CASSELNRMHF.

This clonotype has a count of ten or more. This chain links TRBV7-9 with TRBJ2-7; D is possibly TRBD2 (5 bases). This CDR3 contains 13 residues. V was shortened by 7 bases and J by 6 bases, with 16 bases between the two germline ends. CDR1 and CDR2 (germline): SEHNR, FQNEAQ (reference sequence). This CDR3 is CASTHGRGFEQYF. The CDR3 DNA follows: TGTGCCAGCACCCACGGCCGGGGTTTCGAGCAGTACTTC.

There are many counts of this clonotype. V and J are TRBV29-1 and TRBJ1-1; D gene ambiguous. The CDR3 has 13 amino acids. Germline V gene data show CDR1 as SQVTM and CDR2 as ANQGSEA. V was shortened by 6 bases and J by 1 base, with 12 bases between the two germline ends. DNA of the CDR3: TGCAGCGTGTCGGCAGGAACGAACACTGAAGCTTTCTTT. Its translation: CSVSAGTNTEAFF.

This clonotype is labeled medium-sized. The rearrangement links TRBV6-6 to TRBJ1-4, with D tentatively TRBD1 (5 bases). This CDR3 is built from 13 residues. Trimming removed 6 bases from V and 6 bases from J, with 11 bases in between. The germline V gene has CDR1 MNHNY and CDR2 SVGAGI (reference sequence). CDR3 sequence: CASRRGRDEKLFF. The DNA for the CDR3 is TGTGCCAGCAGGAGGGGCCGGGATGAAAAACTGTTTTTT.

This clonotype was seen repeatedly, ten times or more. The V gene is TRBV29-1, the J gene TRBJ2-4; D gene unclear. The CDR3 loop spans 15 amino acids. V was clipped by 3 bases and J by 4 bases, with 16 bases between them. Germline V CDR1 and CDR2: SQVTM, ANQGSEA. DNA for the CDR3: TGCAGCGTTGACCCAGAAACCAAGATGAAAAACATTCAGTACTTC. It is translated as CSVDPETKMKNIQYF.

The V and J genes are TRBV4-2 and TRBJ1-4; D uncertain. CDR3 length: 14 amino acids. Trimming pared 4 bases from V and 6 bases from J, leaving 12 bases between. The germline V gene has CDR1 LGHNA and CDR2 YNFKEQ. The CDR3: CASSPQDLHEKLFF. The CDR3 region has the DNA TGTGCCAGCAGCCCCCAGGACCTCCATGAAAAACTGTTTTTT.

V is TRBV20-1 and J is TRBJ2-7, with 8 bases identical to TRBD1. V lost 1 base, J lost 5 bases, and 4 bases stayed unmatched. CDR3 length equals 13 residues. Germline V CDR1 and CDR2: DFQATT, SNEGSKA (reference sequence). CDR3 region: CSARAGQGNEQYF. CDR3 DNA sequence: TGCAGTGCTAGAGCCGGACAGGGCAACGAGCAGTACTTC.

This clonotype came up many times. V and J are TRBV18 and TRBJ2-7, with D possibly matching TRBD2 (5 bases). Trimming left V 1 base short and J 6 bases short, with 13 bases between. Germline V gene data show CDR1 as KGHSH and CDR2 as LQKENI. This CDR3 has 14 residues. In DNA, the CDR3 is TGTGCCAGCTCACCACGCGCGGGTTTCACCGAGCAGTACTTC. The encoded protein is CASSPRAGFTEQYF.

This clonotype has a handful of counts. The chain joins TRBV6-2 or TRBV6-3 to TRBJ2-2; D is possibly TRBD2 (5 bases). The CDR3 extends over 14 amino acids. Deletions cut 7 bases from V and 4 bases from J, with 13 bases between. Germline V gives CDR1 MNHEY, CDR2 SVGEGT. The CDR3 is CASKPGVPTGELFF. The DNA for the CDR3 is TGTGCCAGCAAACCCGGGGTCCCCACCGGGGAGCTGTTTTTT.

This clonotype was seen ten or more times. The V call is TRBV19, the J call TRBJ1-2, with a possible D match to TRBD1 (6 bases). Germline CDR1 is LNHDA and CDR2 is SQIVND (reference sequence). The V end was cut by 6 bases, the J end by 7 bases, with 18 bases between. The CDR3 sequence is 14 residues long. The chain's CDR3 is CASSRDGGQVGYTF. The DNA of the CDR3 is TGTGCCAGTAGCCGGGATGGGGGGCAGGTTGGCTACACCTTC.

This clonotype showed up many times. The genes are TRBV5-1 and TRBJ2-1; 9 nucleotides match TRBD2. This CDR3 comprises 16 residues. Trimming removed 1 base from V and 4 bases from J; junction bases left unmatched: 6. CDR1 and CDR2 from the germline V gene are SGHRS and YFSETQ. The CDR3 region has the DNA TGCGCCAGCAGCTTGAGTAGCGGGAGCCAATACAATGAGCAGTTCTTC. Amino acid sequence: CASSLSSGSQYNEQFF.

The chain couples TRBV11-2 to TRBJ1-1; 9 bases line up with TRBD1. This CDR3 is built from 14 residues. J lost 6 bases, V lost 5 bases, and 7 bases had no gene match. CDR1 SGHAT and CDR2 FQNNGV come from the germline V gene. CDR3 coding DNA: TGTGCCAGCAGCAGGACAGGGGATTGGGCTGAAGCTTTCTTT. Its translation: CASSRTGDWAEAFF. Variable domain in full (rest from reference TRBV11-2 and TRBJ1-1): EAGVAQSPRYKIIEKRQSVAFWCNPISGHATLYWYQQILGQGPKLLIQFQNNGVVDDSQLPKDRFSAERLKGVDSTLKIQPAKLEDSAVYLCASSRTGDWAEAFFGQGTRLTVV.

The chain carries TRBV4-1 and TRBJ2-3, with 8 bases identical to TRBD2. J lost 2 bases, V lost 8 bases, and 15 bases had no gene match. Germline CDR1 reads MGHRA; CDR2 reads YSYEKL. The length of the CDR3 is 17 residues. The CDR3 is CASGAGGPASNTDTQYF. The CDR3 DNA follows: TGCGCCAGCGGGGCGGGGGGCCCGGCTTCGAACACAGATACGCAGTATTTT.

The chain carries TRBV6-6 and TRBJ2-1; TRBD2 might be the D (6 bases). In germline, CDR1 is MNHNY, CDR2 SVGAGI (reference sequence). V lost 6 bases and J lost 7, with 19 bases in between. CDR3 length: 15 amino acids. In nucleotides, the CDR3 is TGTGCCAGCAGAACGATAAGGGAGGCTTATAATGAGCAGTTCTTC. This codes for CASRTIREAYNEQFF.

The table lists this clonotype with many counts. The chain is built from TRBV11-2 and TRBJ2-1; no clear D. Trimming cost V 0 bases and J 4 bases, with 10 bases left between them. There are 15 residues in the CDR3. Germline loops: CDR1 SGHAT, CDR2 FQNNGV. CDR3 amino acids: CASSLDGMGYNEQFF. Here the CDR3 DNA reads TGTGCCAGCAGCTTAGATGGGATGGGTTACAATGAGCAGTTCTTC.

This clonotype is categorized as medium-sized. The chain links TRBV29-1 to TRBJ2-3; 7 bases are shared with TRBD2. This CDR3 comprises 13 residues. Germline V gene data show CDR1 as SQVTM and CDR2 as ANQGSEA. Unmatched junction bases numbered 2, after V lost 3 bases and J lost 2 bases. CDR3 sequence reads: CSVERGNTDTQYF. Here the CDR3 DNA reads TGCAGCGTTGAGCGGGGGAACACAGATACGCAGTATTTT.

The chain carries TRBV18 and TRBJ2-2; D not resolved. Per germline, CDR1 KGHSH and CDR2 LQKENI. V was pared by 4 bases and J by 2 bases, with 5 bases between. The CDR3 contains 13 residues. The CDR3 is CASSRGNTGELFF. The CDR3 DNA reads TGTGCCAGCTCACGCGGAAACACCGGGGAGCTGTTTTTT.

This clonotype has more than one count but fewer than ten. The chain uses TRBV12-3 or TRBV12-4 and TRBJ2-7, with 15 bases identical to TRBD2. J was trimmed by 7 bases and V by 6 bases; bases with no gene match: 10. CDR3 length equals 16 residues. The CDR3: CASSLGLAGGPGEQYF. As DNA, the CDR3 is TGTGCCAGCAGCCTCGGACTAGCGGGAGGGCCGGGTGAGCAGTACTTC.

Notes on this clonotype: With a much larger clone just one base away, this may be a read error. The rearrangement uses TRBV6-5 and TRBJ2-7; the D gene could be TRBD1 or TRBD2 (5 bases each). CDR3 length: 14 residues. In germline, CDR1 is MNHEY, CDR2 SVGAGI. CDR3 nucleotide sequence: TGTGCCGGCAGCCGGACATTAGAGGGGATCGAGCAGTACTTC. This codes for CAGSRTLEGIEQYF.